This T cell receptor (beta chain) was retrieved from a study of blood T cell repertoires in COVID-19. Turning to the study itself: Nucleic acid was either cDNA or gDNA, and it came from T cells, B-cell-depleted T cells, or PBMCs.

Here immunoSEQ multiplex PCR was the method, and the copy in TCRdb shows in-frame clones only, minus some. Of about 300,000 clones listed, 86% are singletons. CDR1 is SGHRS and CDR2 is YFSETQ in the germline V gene. V was trimmed by 4 bases and J by 0 bases, leaving 11 bases between them. The CDR3 consists of 16 residues. The study drew participants aged about 18 to 89 years from 20 to 30 US areas. Participant-reported clinical history was the basis for cohort assignment. Cohort 3 donors were reported recovered after two negative PCRs, clearance, or symptom resolution. The receptor comes from a man aged 25 to 45 who had recovered from COVID-19. The chain is built from TRBV5-1 and TRBJ2-6, with D possibly being TRBD1 (6 bases). Sequencing was done on a sample of PBMCs or T cells enriched from blood (not recorded which). CDR3 protein: CASSQDSNSGANVLTF. CDR3 nucleotides: TGCGCCAGCAGCCAGGACAGCAACTCTGGGGCCAACGTCCTGACTTTC.